The text below deals with one T cell receptor beta chain. The record originates from a study of control samples from healthy donors and cancer patients. Germline V gene data show CDR1 as SNHLY and CDR2 as FYNNEI. Unmatched junction bases numbered 12, after V lost 11 bases and J lost 0 bases. This CDR3 comprises 16 residues. The table came from immunoSEQ multiplex PCR; TCRdb's copy has only in-frame clones and leaves some out. The sample records some 150,000 clones, over 85% being singletons. Sequenced input: blood. The source is a woman aged 55-70 years in good health. V and J are TRBV2 and TRBJ1-4, with 7 bases matching TRBD1. DNA of the CDR3: TGTGCCGGGAAGGCAGGGGGAGGGACAACTAATGAAAAACTGTTTTTT. Translated, it gives CAGKAGGGTTNEKLFF.